These 28 T cell receptor beta chains share one sample of origin, sequenced in a study of blood T cell repertoires in COVID-19. Profiled with immunoSEQ multiplex PCR; TCRdb holds only in-frame clones, not every one. The table has approximately 210,000 clones, 80% to 90% seen once. The sequenced sample consisted of peripheral blood. Every receptor here comes from a woman between 70 and 85 years old with acute or convalescent COVID-19.

Concerning this clone itself: An end of the junction differs from the germline gene, which may be a read error. This chain connects TRBV10-3 to TRBJ1-2; D gene uncertain. This CDR3 region has 13 residues. Looked up from germline, CDR1 is ENHRY and CDR2 is SYGVKD. CDR3 nucleotide sequence: TGTACCATCAGTGATTTCGGTCCACGGGGCTACACCTTC. Translation: CTISDFGPRGYTF.

The rearrangement joins TRBV7-3 to TRBJ1-1, with 7 bases identical to TRBD1. Germline trimming cut 5 bases from V and 2 bases from J; bases unmatched to any gene: 8. The CDR3 consists of 15 residues. CDR1 and CDR2 (germline): SGHTA, FQGTGA. CDR3 DNA sequence: TGTGCCAGCAGCCCGAGGGGGACAGTAAACACTGAAGCTTTCTTT. It is translated as CASSPRGTVNTEAFF.

This clone was seen just once. The V call is TRBV5-1, the J call TRBJ1-2; weak D call: TRBD1 (6 bases). This CDR3 contains 16 residues. Trimming left V 4 bases short and J 1 base short, with 17 bases between. Germline V gene data show CDR1 as SGHRS and CDR2 as YFSETQ. CDR3 protein: CASSPGQSPFNYGYTF. The CDR3 nucleotides read TGCGCCAGCAGCCCCGGACAGTCCCCTTTTAACTATGGCTACACCTTC. The full variable domain, rest sourced from reference TRBV5-1 and TRBJ1-2, is KAGVTQTPRYLIKTRGQQVTLSCSPISGHRSVSWYQQTPGQGLQFLFEYFSETQRNKGNFPGRFSGRQFSNSRSEMNVSTLELGDSALYLCASSPGQSPFNYGYTFGSGTRLTVV.

This clone was observed a single time. The V gene is TRBV4-2, the J gene TRBJ2-7, with 9 bases lining up with TRBD2. The V and J ends lost 0 bases and 3 bases, in that order; junction bases with no gene match: 12. This CDR3 is built from 18 residues. Germline CDR1 and CDR2: LGHNA and YNFKEQ. CDR3 bases: TGTGCCAGCAGCCAAGATCGAGGTGGGGCGGGAGGGCTCTACGAGCAGTACTTC. Translated, it gives CASSQDRGGAGGLYEQYF.

The chain combines TRBV18 with TRBJ1-2, with no clear D. Germline CDR1 and CDR2: KGHSH and LQKENI. The ends were cut back, 6 bases at V and 8 bases at J, with 19 bases in the middle. This CDR3 is built from 14 residues. CDR3 amino acids: CASSSTLGAPGYTF. The CDR3 nucleotides read TGTGCCAGCTCCTCGACCCTAGGTGCCCCCGGCTACACCTTC.

The chain joins TRBV18 to TRBJ1-1, with TRBD1 matching 11 bases. Looked up from germline, CDR1 is KGHSH and CDR2 is LQKENI. The CDR3 contains 17 residues. The V segment lost 1 base and the J segment 6 bases; nucleotides outside the gene matches: 10. The CDR3 DNA reads TGTGCCAGCTCACCACTCGGACAGGGGGCTCTTCCGGCTGAAGCTTTCTTT. This codes for CASSPLGQGALPAEAFF. The entire variable domain, with the rest obtained from reference TRBV18 and TRBJ1-1, is as follows: NAGVMQNPRHLVRRRGQEARLRCSPMKGHSHVYWYRQLPEEGLKFMVYLQKENIIDESGMPKERFSAEFPKEGPSILRIQQVVRGDSAAYFCASSPLGQGALPAEAFFGQGTRLTVV.

This clone was seen only a few times. The rearrangement links TRBV28 to TRBJ2-7; TRBD1 matches 7 bases. Trimming cost V 6 bases and J 0 bases; bases outside gene matches: 8. The CDR3 totals 15 residues. CDR1 and CDR2 (germline): MDHEN, SYDVKM. The CDR3 is CASRLTGANSYEQYF. CDR3 bases: TGTGCCAGCAGGTTAACAGGGGCCAACTCCTACGAGCAGTACTTC.

The genes are TRBV2 and TRBJ1-4, with no clear D. Between the trimmed V and J ends, which lost 7 bases and 8 bases, there was a span of 17 bases. The germline CDR1 and CDR2 sequences are SNHLY and FYNNEI. CDR3 length: 14 residues. The CDR3 coding sequence is TGTGCCAGCATTCAGACATTAGTGGGCGAAAAACTGTTTTTT. It specifies CASIQTLVGEKLFF.

The rearrangement uses TRBV4-1 and TRBJ1-5, with 7 positions matching TRBD1. This CDR3 has 15 residues. Looked up from germline, CDR1 is MGHRA and CDR2 is YSYEKL. V shed 2 bases, J shed 2 bases, and the junction held 3 bases outside the gene matches. The DNA for the CDR3 is TGCGCCAGCAGCCAATCTGGACAGGGCAATCAGCCCCAGCATTTT. This encodes CASSQSGQGNQPQHF.

The chain has TRBV3-1 (or the pseudogene TRBV3-2) and TRBJ1-1; 7 bases line up with TRBD1. After removal of 4 bases from V and 0 bases from J, the junction contained 17 bases not matched to a gene. The CDR3 sequence is 19 residues long. The germline V gene encodes CDR1 LGHDT and CDR2 YNNKEL (reference sequence). The DNA for the CDR3 is TGTGCCAGCAGCCTCGAGGCGGGGACAGCCCATTTGATGAACACTGAAGCTTTCTTT. Encoded protein: CASSLEAGTAHLMNTEAFF.

This chain joins TRBV20-1 and TRBJ2-7; D gene ambiguous. CDR1 and CDR2 from the germline V gene are DFQATT and SNEGSKA (reference sequence). This CDR3 comprises 14 residues. The V and J ends lost 3 bases and 2 bases respectively, with 14 bases between them. The CDR3 sequence: CSASSGEKPYEQYF. DNA for the CDR3: TGCAGTGCTAGTTCTGGTGAGAAGCCCTACGAGCAGTACTTC.

This clone was counted only a few times. V is TRBV5-4 and J is TRBJ2-7; a weak D match, TRBD1 (6 bases). CDR3 length equals 15 residues. V shed 1 base and J shed 7 bases, with 18 bases lying between them. Germline assignment: CDR1 SGHNT and CDR2 YYREEE (reference sequence). Here the CDR3 DNA reads TGTGCCAGCAGCTTGTCAGGGGCCGCAACGGGAGAGCAGTACTTC. It codes for CASSLSGAATGEQYF. Full variable domain (outside the CDR3, taken from reference TRBV5-4 and TRBJ2-7): ETGVTQSPTHLIKTRGQQVTLRCSSQSGHNTVSWYQQALGQGPQFIFQYYREEENGRGNFPPRFSGLQFPNYSSELNVNALELDDSALYLCASSLSGAATGEQYFGPGTRLTVT.

The chain carries TRBV7-2 and TRBJ1-3; a possible D gene is TRBD1 (5 bases). This CDR3 region has 14 residues. Germline CDR1 is SGHTA and CDR2 is FQGNSA. Trimming took off 2 bases at V and 7 bases at J, with 12 bases between the two ends. CDR3 nucleotides: TGTGCCAGCAGCTTAATGACAGAAAAGAACACCATATATTTT. Residues: CASSLMTEKNTIYF.

The count of this clone is one. The chain links TRBV7-2 to TRBJ1-2, with unresolved D. Looked up from germline, CDR1 is SGHTA and CDR2 is FQGNSA. With 6 bases removed from V and 2 bases from J, the gap between germline ends came to 13 bases. This CDR3 has 14 residues. The CDR3 DNA reads TGTGCCAGCAGGGTAGGAGGGATGAACTATGGCTACACCTTC. This sequence encodes CASRVGGMNYGYTF.

This chain joins TRBV7-8 and TRBJ1-2; D remains unclear. The V and J ends lost 6 bases and 1 base respectively, with 9 bases between them. Germline V lookup: CDR1 SGHVS, CDR2 FQNEAQ. The CDR3 sequence is 13 residues long. The CDR3 region has the DNA TGTGCCAGCAGTTCGACTCTTAACTATGGCTACACCTTC. Translated: CASSSTLNYGYTF.

This chain links TRBV29-1 with TRBJ2-5; 7 bases are a match to TRBD1. CDR3 length: 17 residues. Germline CDR1 and CDR2: SQVTM and ANQGSEA. V was pared by 5 bases and J by 2 bases, with 17 bases of the junction left unmatched. The CDR3 loop reads CSVPLLRQGFVQETQYF. The CDR3 DNA reads as TGCAGCGTTCCCCTCCTACGACAGGGCTTTGTTCAAGAGACCCAGTACTTC.

Concerning this clone: The sample carries other DNA sequences with the same CDR3. The J gene is TRBJ1-1, the V gene TRBV18; TRBD1 aligns across 9 bases. V dropped 3 bases and J dropped 8; count of bases not matched to a gene: 1. This CDR3 has 12 amino acids. Germline-derived CDR1 and CDR2 are KGHSH and LQKENI. The CDR3 nucleotides read TGTGCCAGCTCACCCGACAGGGGGGAAGCTTTCTTT. It specifies CASSPDRGEAFF.

This clone appeared a few times. The rearrangement joins TRBV7-2 to TRBJ2-7, with D tentatively TRBD1 (5 bases). The CDR3 covers 14 residues. Germline CDR1 and CDR2: SGHTA and FQGNSA. With 5 bases removed from V and 4 bases from J, the gap between germline ends came to 15 bases. The chain's CDR3 is CASSGRVHGYEQYF. For the CDR3, the DNA is TGTGCCAGCAGCGGCAGGGTTCACGGTTACGAGCAGTACTTC.

This clone was found once. The V gene is TRBV7-9, the J gene TRBJ2-1; weak D call: TRBD2 (5 bases). Germline V gene sequence: CDR1 SEHNR, CDR2 FQNEAQ (reference sequence). V was clipped by 1 base and J by 1 base, with 8 bases between them. This CDR3 is 15 amino acids long. The DNA of the CDR3 is TGTGCCAGCAGCTTAGAAGCGGTTTCCTACAATGAGCAGTTCTTC. Protein: CASSLEAVSYNEQFF.

Only one count was recorded for this clone. V and J are TRBV5-1 and TRBJ1-4; 11 nucleotides line up with TRBD1. The CDR3 has 17 residues. Germline loops: CDR1 SGHRS, CDR2 YFSETQ. V gave up 5 bases and J gave up 5 bases; unmatched junction bases: 11. Written as DNA, the CDR3 is TGCGCCAGCAGAAGGACAGGGGGCGAAGGCCGAAATGAAAAACTGTTTTTT. Protein: CASRRTGGEGRNEKLFF.

This clone has only one observation. This sequence joins TRBV18 and TRBJ2-7; the match to TRBD2 covers 9 bases. The CDR3 runs to 17 residues. Trimming at V came to 2 bases and at J to 5 bases, leaving 13 bases not matched to a gene. From germline, CDR1 is KGHSH and CDR2 LQKENI. CDR3 in DNA: TGTGCCAGCTCACCAAATGGGAGGATAGCGGGGGCCGACGAGCAGTACTTC. As protein: CASSPNGRIAGADEQYF.

The chain carries TRBV6-5 and TRBJ1-1; 8 nucleotides line up with TRBD1. Trimming cost V 2 bases and J 2 bases; bases outside gene matches: 4. Germline V lookup: CDR1 MNHEY, CDR2 SVGAGI. This CDR3 has 15 residues. The CDR3 DNA sequence: TGTGCCAGCAGTTACCCTGGACAGGGAAACACTGAAGCTTTCTTT. Residues: CASSYPGQGNTEAFF.

CDR3 DNA sequence: TGTGCCAGTAGTATGTCTCGGACAGGGAGGGGCTACACCTTC. This gives the protein CASSMSRTGRGYTF. The chain recombines TRBV19 with TRBJ1-2, with 8 nucleotides matching TRBD1. The CDR3 has 14 amino acids. Losses at the gene ends were 3 bases for V and 8 bases for J; bases not matched to a gene: 8. Germline loops: CDR1 LNHDA, CDR2 SQIVND (reference sequence).

This chain connects TRBV5-4 to TRBJ2-5; tentative D call: TRBD1 (6 bases). The length of the CDR3 is 15 residues. The V and J ends lost 3 bases and 5 bases respectively, with 17 bases between them. CDR1 is SGHNT and CDR2 is YYREEE in the germline V gene (reference sequence). CDR3 loop: CASSSNPQGLETQYF. The CDR3 nucleotides read TGTGCCAGCAGCTCAAACCCGCAGGGGTTGGAGACCCAGTACTTC.

The rearrangement links TRBV3-1 (or the pseudogene TRBV3-2) to TRBJ2-3; weak D call: TRBD2 (7 bases). Germline CDR1 reads LGHDT; CDR2 reads YNNKEL (reference sequence). The CDR3 runs to 15 residues. The V and J ends lost 0 bases and 5 bases respectively, with 12 bases between them. CDR3 loop: CASSQDGGLGDTQYF. CDR3 coding DNA: TGTGCCAGCAGCCAAGACGGGGGGCTCGGAGATACGCAGTATTTT.

The CDR3 region is CASSLGQGEGTQYF. The CDR3 DNA follows: TGTGCCAGCAGCCTGGGACAGGGGGAGGGGACCCAGTACTTC. The chain joins TRBV6-5 to TRBJ2-5, with 11 bases lining up with TRBD1. V gave up 6 bases and J gave up 7 bases; unmatched junction bases: 7. From germline, CDR1 is MNHEY and CDR2 SVGAGI. The CDR3 runs to 14 residues.

The V gene is TRBV4-1, the J gene TRBJ2-3; TRBD2 matches 11 bases. The CDR3 runs 16 residues. Germline CDR1 is MGHRA and CDR2 is YSYEKL. V lost 1 base to trimming and J lost 4 bases; unmatched junction nucleotides: 4. CDR3: CASSQVLAGGADTQYF. In nucleotides, the CDR3 is TGCGCCAGCAGCCAAGTGTTAGCGGGAGGGGCAGATACGCAGTATTTT.

The chain is built from TRBV27 and TRBJ2-5, with 11 bases that match TRBD2. The CDR3 sequence is 16 residues long. J was trimmed by 3 bases and V by 6 bases; bases with no gene match: 9. Germline CDR1 and CDR2: MNHEY and SMNVEV (reference sequence). This chain's CDR3 is CASRAPLTSGKETQYF. The CDR3 region has the DNA TGTGCCAGCAGGGCTCCCCTGACTAGCGGGAAAGAGACCCAGTACTTC.